The 19 T cell receptor beta chains given below trace back to one sample, sequenced in a study of blood T cell repertoires in COVID-19. This table comes from immunoSEQ multiplex PCR, and its TCRdb copy is limited to in-frame clones, with some not included. The sample lists about 310,000 clones, around 87% occurring once. The sequenced sample was peripheral blood. These receptors were collected from a man aged 18 to 29 with active or convalescent COVID-19.

The rearrangement uses TRBV7-2 and TRBJ2-7; 11 bases align to TRBD2. The CDR3 consists of 15 residues. V lost 3 bases, J lost 0 bases, and 1 base stayed unmatched. The germline CDR1 and CDR2 sequences are SGHTA and FQGNSA. For the CDR3, the DNA is TGTGCCAGCAGCTTTACTAGCGGGAGCTCCTACGAGCAGTACTTC. This gives the protein CASSFTSGSSYEQYF. Full variable domain (rest looked up from reference TRBV7-2 and TRBJ2-7): GAGVSQSPSNKVTEKGKDVELRCDPISGHTALYWYRQSLGQGLEFLIYFQGNSAPDKSGLPSDRFSAERTGGSVSTLTIQRTQQEDSAVYLCASSFTSGSSYEQYFGPGTRLTVT.

The rearrangement joins TRBV12-3 or TRBV12-4 to TRBJ1-5, with D maybe TRBD1 (6 bases). V lost 11 bases and J lost 4, with 12 bases in between. This CDR3 has 12 residues. The CDR3 loop reads CASQGDNQPQHF. The CDR3 coding sequence is TGTGCCTCACAGGGAGATAATCAGCCCCAGCATTTT.

The chain employs TRBV6-5 and TRBJ2-5; D is possibly TRBD2 (5 bases). Trimming took off 0 bases at V and 7 bases at J, with 9 bases between the two ends. CDR3 size: 13 residues. In germline, CDR1 is MNHEY, CDR2 SVGAGI. The CDR3 DNA reads TGTGCCAGCAGTTACTCGATTGAGGGGACCCAGTACTTC. It codes for CASSYSIEGTQYF.

This clone was counted between two and nine times. The V and J genes are TRBV2 and TRBJ2-7, with TRBD2 matching 13 bases. This CDR3 comprises 16 residues. V lost 4 bases, J lost 4 bases, and 7 bases stayed unmatched. Per germline, CDR1 SNHLY and CDR2 FYNNEI. DNA for the CDR3: TGTGCCAGCAGTGGAGGTACTAGCGGGAGGGGATACGAGCAGTACTTC. It codes for CASSGGTSGRGYEQYF.

This clone was picked up one time. The CDR3 bases are TGTGCCAGCAGTCCCGGTATCGATTCACCCCTCCACTTT. Encoded protein: CASSPGIDSPLHF. The rearrangement joins TRBV6-5 to TRBJ1-6; D unresolved. Germline V CDR1 and CDR2: MNHEY, SVGAGI. This CDR3 has 13 residues. With 5 bases removed from V and 8 bases from J, the gap between germline ends came to 10 bases.

The chain couples TRBV3-1 (or the pseudogene TRBV3-2) to TRBJ2-3; no clear D gene. This CDR3 region has 13 residues. Germline V gene lookup returns CDR1 LGHDT and CDR2 YNNKEL (reference sequence). V shed 4 bases and J shed 6 bases, with 11 bases lying between them. The CDR3 region has the DNA TGTGCCAGCAGCCTCCTCGCGGAGGATACGCAGTATTTT. It specifies CASSLLAEDTQYF.

The sample holds one count of this clone. The DNA of the CDR3 is TGTGCCAGCTCACCCCCGCTGGGAGGGTCGGTTACTCGGGAGCTGTTTTTT. It encodes CASSPPLGGSVTRELFF. This chain links TRBV18 with TRBJ2-2; TRBD2 aligns across 7 bases. From germline, CDR1 is KGHSH and CDR2 LQKENI. The CDR3 runs to 17 residues. Unmatched junction bases numbered 16, after V lost 3 bases and J lost 9 bases.

V and J are TRBV11-2 and TRBJ1-2; D is possibly TRBD1 (5 bases). The CDR3 has 16 residues. Germline V gene sequence: CDR1 SGHAT, CDR2 FQNNGV. Between the trimmed V and J ends, which lost 5 bases and 2 bases, there was a span of 18 bases. The CDR3 here is CASSPGQGQANYGYTF. The CDR3 nucleotides are TGTGCCAGCAGCCCAGGGCAGGGTCAGGCAAACTATGGCTACACCTTC.

The V call is TRBV5-1, the J call TRBJ1-3; 7 positions agree with TRBD1. CDR3 length: 15 residues. Per the germline V gene, CDR1 is SGHRS and CDR2 is YFSETQ. V was pared by 0 bases and J by 1 base, with 1 base of the junction left unmatched. CDR3 sequence (DNA): TGCGCCAGCAGCTTGGCCAGGGGGTCTGGAAACACCATATATTTT. Protein sequence: CASSLARGSGNTIYF.

Worth noting for this clone: One end of the junction fails to match germline, which may point to a read error. V gene TRBV7-2 combines with J gene TRBJ2-6; 7 bases are a match to TRBD1. Per the germline V gene, CDR1 is SGHTA and CDR2 is FQGNSA. There are 17 residues in the CDR3. In nucleotides, the CDR3 is TGTGCCAGCAGCCCGTACAGGGGCTCCTCTGAGGCCAACGTCCTGACTTTC. Its protein is CASSPYRGSSEANVLTF.

This rearrangement joins TRBV7-3 to TRBJ2-1, with 8 bases identical to TRBD1. There are 16 residues in the CDR3. The V segment lost 1 base and the J segment 6 bases; nucleotides outside the gene matches: 8. In germline, CDR1 is SGHTA, CDR2 FQGTGA. The CDR3 DNA is TGTGCCAGCAGCTTAAGCCGACAGGGGCGATTCAATGAGCAGTTCTTC. Its translation is CASSLSRQGRFNEQFF.

The chain recombines TRBV7-8 with TRBJ1-5; D perhaps matches TRBD1 (6 bases). V lost 4 bases and J lost 0, with 19 bases in between. Germline-derived CDR1 and CDR2 are SGHVS and FQNEAQ. The CDR3 runs 18 residues. CDR3 region: CASSSLYRQADSNQPQHF. The CDR3 DNA is TGTGCCAGCAGCTCTCTGTACCGACAGGCGGATAGCAATCAGCCCCAGCATTTT.

The V call is TRBV19, the J call TRBJ2-7; 10 bases are a match to TRBD2. The J segment lost 4 bases and the V segment lost 1 base, leaving 10 bases of the junction unmatched. The CDR3 has 17 residues. Germline CDR1 is LNHDA and CDR2 is SQIVND (reference sequence). CDR3 coding DNA: TGTGCCAGTAGTATAGCCAGGAAAACTAGCGGGAAATACGAGCAGTACTTC. It encodes CASSIARKTSGKYEQYF.

This chain uses TRBV7-8 with TRBJ2-7, with 8 bases aligning to TRBD1. The V gene's germline CDR1 is SGHVS and CDR2 FQNEAQ. The CDR3 runs 15 residues. V was pared by 8 bases and J by 4 bases, with 13 bases of the junction left unmatched. CDR3 nucleotides: TGTGCCAGCCGATACAGAGGACAGGGAAGGTACGAGCAGTACTTC. This encodes CASRYRGQGRYEQYF.

This chain joins TRBV13 and TRBJ2-7, with TRBD1 matching 8 bases. Germline-derived CDR1 and CDR2 are PRHDT and FYEKMQ (reference sequence). The ends lost 5 bases at V and 5 bases at J; junction bases unmatched: 8. The CDR3 has 14 residues. The CDR3 DNA reads TGTGCCAGCAGCAGTGGACAGGGTCGGGACGAGCAGTACTTC. It encodes CASSSGQGRDEQYF.

The rearrangement links TRBV24-1 to TRBJ2-3, with 16 bases lining up with TRBD2. CDR3 size: 19 residues. J was trimmed by 1 base and V by 1 base; bases with no gene match: 4. The germline V gene has CDR1 KGHDR and CDR2 SFDVKD. This chain's CDR3 is CATSDFPGTSGRGTDTQYF. The CDR3 coding sequence is TGTGCCACCAGTGATTTTCCCGGGACTAGCGGGAGGGGCACAGATACGCAGTATTTT.

This sequence joins TRBV27 and TRBJ1-1; perhaps TRBD1 as D (6 bases). Trimming cost V 2 bases and J 5 bases, with 12 bases left between them. Germline V lookup: CDR1 MNHEY, CDR2 SMNVEV (reference sequence). The CDR3 is 14 amino acids. The CDR3 loop reads CASSLGGAKTEAFF. The CDR3 coding sequence is TGTGCCAGCAGTTTAGGGGGCGCGAAAACTGAAGCTTTCTTT.

V is TRBV12-3 or TRBV12-4 and J is TRBJ1-5; D is ambiguous. This CDR3 has 13 amino acids. Trimming left V 5 bases short and J 1 base short, with 6 bases between. The CDR3: CASSLTSNQPQHF. Here the CDR3 DNA reads TGTGCCAGCAGTCTGACAAGCAATCAGCCCCAGCATTTT.

The chain uses TRBV19 and TRBJ2-7; a weak D match, TRBD2 (6 bases). Germline values: CDR1 LNHDA, CDR2 SQIVND (reference sequence). V lost 4 bases to trimming and J lost 5 bases, with 12 bases between them. This CDR3 contains 13 residues. CDR3 coding DNA: TGTGCCAGTAGTAATCGTCCGGGGGACGAGCAGTACTTC. This sequence encodes CASSNRPGDEQYF.